This T cell receptor (beta chain) was recorded in a study of OX40 agonist ivuxolimab in advanced cancers. General notes on the study: Ivuxolimab, which targeted the costimulatory receptor OX40 (CD134), was an agonistic, fully human IgG2 monoclonal antibody. Partial responses occurred in three dose-escalation patients: two with cutaneous melanoma and one with hepatocellular carcinoma. Intravenous ivuxolimab was administered to patients every 2 weeks at six dose levels: 0.01, 0.1, 0.3, 1.5, 3 and 10 mg/kg. The monotherapy dose-escalation portion (N of about 52 patients) of the phase I ivuxolimab trial is reported in the paper. Prior anti-PD-1, anti-PD-L1 or anti-CTLA-4 therapy was permitted, and approximately 41% of dose-escalation patients had received checkpoint inhibitors. The purpose of peripheral TCRbeta sequencing was to test whether ivuxolimab changed TCR sequence diversity and led to clonal T-cell expansion. In the dose-escalation cohort, around 80% of patients were male, and the mean age was around 65 years with a range of roughly 23 to 79. Of the roughly 51 dose-escalation patients, hepatocellular carcinoma was present in 19, melanoma in about 15, renal cell carcinoma in 9 and head and neck cancer in 9.

What the study reported, not specific to this receptor: Which antigens the clonally expanded peripheral T cells were specific for was not determined. Low levels of normalized T-cell clonal expansion were also seen in some patients who did not respond. At doses of 0.1 to 3.0 mg/kg, clonal expansion of both CD4+ and CD8+ blood T cells was observed from baseline to week 6. Partial responders in the 0.1-3.0 mg/kg groups had among the lowest normalized peripheral clonal expansion, especially among CD8+ T cells. After ivuxolimab, expanded clones were on average more numerous among CD8+ T cells than among CD4+ T cells.

Trimming removed 4 bases from V and 1 base from J, leaving 15 bases between the germline ends. The CDR3 runs 16 residues from the cysteine to the phenylalanine. Only CDR3 DNA is held: 48 bases, read in frame from base 1. Reading the germline V gene gives CDR1 WSHSY and CDR2 SAAADI. With respect to this clone: Which antigen it targets is not known. There are no base qualities to consult, and no much larger clone falls within one base.

Genomic DNA was isolated from the sorted cells so that the TCRbeta CDR3 region could be sequenced. The immunoSEQ Assay was used to sequence the TCRbeta CDR3 regions. TCRdb took over this immuneACCESS table, retaining in-frame rearrangements with V and J assigned. Such tables are incomplete; in checked studies, under half of the missing clones stem from an unresolved V gene, and the remainder is unexplained. The sample records roughly 13,000 clones, about 93% of which are singletons. Jointly, the top ten make up roughly 70% of the sample. The trial excluded patients who had a history of autoimmune disease or were on systemic immunosuppression. Peripheral blood for TCR sequencing was collected from all dose cohorts at baseline, on cycle 4 day 1, and on cycle 7 day 1. Samples came from an open-label, multicenter, first-in-human phase I dose-escalation trial of ivuxolimab. Adults with locally advanced or metastatic melanoma, renal cell carcinoma, hepatocellular carcinoma or head and neck squamous cell carcinoma were enrolled in the trial. CD4+ and CD8+ T cells were sorted separately from peripheral blood before TCR sequencing.

The chain couples TRBV10-2 to TRBJ2-3, with a weak D call of TRBD2 (5 bases match). The material was CD4+ or CD8+ T cells sorted from blood, obtained in a trial of the OX40 agonist ivuxolimab. The TCR comes from an adult with an advanced solid tumor such as melanoma, head and neck, liver or kidney cancer. The CDR3 in this case is CASSGGVAIRTDTQYF. The DNA reads TGCGCCAGCAGTGGGGGAGTAGCGATTCGCACAGATACGCAGTATTTT.